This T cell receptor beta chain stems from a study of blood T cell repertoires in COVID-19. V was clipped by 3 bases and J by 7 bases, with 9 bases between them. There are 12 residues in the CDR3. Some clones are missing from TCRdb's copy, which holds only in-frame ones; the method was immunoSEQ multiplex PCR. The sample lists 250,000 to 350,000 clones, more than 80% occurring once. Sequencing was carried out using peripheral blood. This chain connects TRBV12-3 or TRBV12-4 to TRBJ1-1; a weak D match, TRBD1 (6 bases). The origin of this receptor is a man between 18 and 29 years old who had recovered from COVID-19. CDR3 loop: CASSLRGNEAFF. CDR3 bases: TGTGCCAGCAGTTTGAGGGGGAATGAAGCTTTCTTT.